What follows is one TCR beta chain and its context. As yet, its antigen is unknown. Germline-derived CDR1 and CDR2 are SNHLY and FYNNEI. The CDR3 loop spans 12 amino acids. V was cut by 7 bases and J by 4 bases, with 10 bases left in between. This entry comes from a study of cytomegalovirus exposure and HLA in healthy donors. Study-level background: HLA-typed donors were the source of approximately 85 million unique TCRs held in an early data release. The study's findings and limits: Excluded: some indistinguishable V segments such as TRBV6-2 and TRBV6-3. Within a later analysis, the majority of CMV-associated TCR beta chains appeared HLA-restricted.

In the PCR, 60 Vbeta and 13 Jbeta primers were used. Method: immunoSEQ multiplex PCR; TCRdb's copy keeps in-frame clones and lacks some. This table has roughly 93,000 clones, 74% appearing once. The rearrangement links TRBV2 to TRBJ1-2, with D unclear. The sequencing sample was made of PBMCs. This sequence originates from a male donor in good health and CMV-seronegative. The DNA for the CDR3 is TGTGCCAGCATCATAGTCTTCTATGGCTACACCTTC. Translated: CASIIVFYGYTF.